Presented here are 29 T cell receptor beta chains from one specimen sequenced in a study of blood T cell repertoires in COVID-19. This table comes from immunoSEQ multiplex PCR, and its TCRdb copy is limited to in-frame clones, with some not included. Of over 50,000 clones listed, 85% to 90% are singletons. Sequencing input: peripheral blood. The receptors come from a human donor in a cohort sampled during active COVID-19.

The rearrangement uses TRBV5-1 and TRBJ2-3; 11 nucleotides agree with TRBD2. The germline gives CDR1 SGHRS, CDR2 YFSETQ. V lost 3 bases to trimming and J lost 4 bases; unmatched junction nucleotides: 4. This CDR3 has 15 residues. The CDR3 spells CASSWTTSGADTQYF. In nucleotides, the CDR3 is TGCGCCAGCAGCTGGACGACTAGCGGGGCAGATACGCAGTATTTT.

This chain joins TRBV19 and TRBJ1-2; D uncertain. Deletions cut 7 bases from V and 3 bases from J, with 15 bases between. The germline gives CDR1 LNHDA, CDR2 SQIVND (reference sequence). The CDR3 contains 14 residues. CDR3 DNA: TGTGCCAGTACTGCCCGGGGTGGTGACTATGGCTACACCTTC. Translation: CASTARGGDYGYTF.

V gene TRBV6-6 combines with J gene TRBJ2-2, with 7 bases matching TRBD2. V gave up 5 bases and J gave up 3 bases; unmatched junction bases: 12. In germline, CDR1 is MNHNY, CDR2 SVGAGI (reference sequence). The CDR3 consists of 17 residues. This CDR3 reads CASSPRARAGDTGELFF. The CDR3 region has the DNA TGTGCCAGCAGTCCCAGGGCGCGGGCGGGGGACACCGGGGAGCTGTTTTTT.

V and J are TRBV7-8 and TRBJ2-6; TRBD2 might be the D (6 bases). Trimming removed 5 bases from V and 0 bases from J, with 17 bases in between. This CDR3 spans 18 amino acids. Germline V CDR1 and CDR2: SGHVS, FQNEAQ. The CDR3 loop is CASSAVRDSTSGANVLTF. As DNA, the CDR3 is TGTGCCAGCAGCGCCGTGCGGGACTCTACCTCTGGGGCCAACGTCCTGACTTTC.

V usage is TRBV5-1 and J usage is TRBJ1-2, with TRBD1 matching over 9 bases. The CDR3 runs to 13 residues. From germline, CDR1 is SGHRS and CDR2 YFSETQ. With V trimmed by 4 bases and J by 6 bases, 4 bases remained unmatched. The CDR3 region is CASSVGQGNGYTF. DNA of the CDR3: TGCGCCAGCAGCGTTGGACAGGGGAATGGCTACACCTTC. The full variable domain, its missing parts supplied by reference TRBV5-1 and TRBJ1-2, is KAGVTQTPRYLIKTRGQQVTLSCSPISGHRSVSWYQQTPGQGLQFLFEYFSETQRNKGNFPGRFSGRQFSNSRSEMNVSTLELGDSALYLCASSVGQGNGYTFGSGTRLTVV.

This clone was observed a few times. The rearrangement uses TRBV5-1 and TRBJ2-2; D is ambiguous. V was clipped by 3 bases and J by 2 bases, with 2 bases between them. The CDR3 is made up of 12 amino acids. From germline, CDR1 is SGHRS and CDR2 YFSETQ. CDR3 region: CASSSNTGELFF. The CDR3 DNA sequence: TGCGCCAGCAGCTCTAACACCGGGGAGCTGTTTTTT.

J is TRBJ2-7 and V is TRBV21-1; TRBD2, the table's D call, lacks a check against the DNA. TRBV21-1 is a listed pseudogene. The CDR3 loop spans 17 amino acids. CDR3 protein: CASGSTGTSGIGYEQYF. CDR3 DNA: TGTGCCAGCGGATCCACCGGGACTAGCGGGATCGGGTACGAGCAGTACTTC.

The chain joins TRBV7-9 to TRBJ1-2, with TRBD1 identical over 9 bases. The V gene's germline CDR1 is SEHNR and CDR2 FQNEAQ (reference sequence). The trim removed 2 bases at V and 8 bases at J, leaving 6 bases unmatched. This CDR3 is built from 14 residues. Written as DNA, the CDR3 is TGTGCCAGCAGCTTAACAGGGGGCGAATCAGGCTACACCTTC. It encodes CASSLTGGESGYTF.

The gene calls are TRBV10-1 and TRBJ2-1, with D possibly being TRBD1 (5 bases). CDR1 is WNHNN, CDR2 SYGVQD, per germline (reference sequence). Trimming left V 5 bases short and J 6 bases short, with 17 bases between. CDR3 length: 15 amino acids. CDR3: CASSNMLGVRNEQFF. The DNA for the CDR3 is TGCGCCAGCAGTAACATGTTAGGGGTTCGCAATGAGCAGTTCTTC.

The rearrangement joins TRBV12-3 or TRBV12-4 to TRBJ2-7; D is uncertain. This CDR3 is built from 13 residues. V was trimmed by 3 bases and J by 2 bases, leaving 8 bases between them. For the CDR3, the DNA is TGTGCCAGCAGTTTCGACATCCCCTACGAGCAGTACTTC. Translating gives CASSFDIPYEQYF.

The V gene is TRBV6-5, the J gene TRBJ2-5, with D perhaps matching TRBD1 (5 bases). V shed 7 bases and J shed 5 bases, with 14 bases lying between them. Per germline, CDR1 MNHEY and CDR2 SVGAGI. This CDR3 has 13 amino acids. The CDR3 coding sequence is TGTGCCAGCACCAACCCAGGGTCGGAGACCCAGTACTTC. It specifies CASTNPGSETQYF.

A single count supports this clone. The chain links TRBV5-1 to TRBJ2-7; D unclear. This CDR3 contains 13 residues. Germline V gene lookup returns CDR1 SGHRS and CDR2 YFSETQ. The V end was cut by 0 bases, the J end by 3 bases, with 7 bases between. The CDR3, as DNA: TGCGCCAGCAGCTTGGTTCCGGGCTACGAGCAGTACTTC. Translated, it gives CASSLVPGYEQYF.

V and J are TRBV5-4 and TRBJ1-2; D is undetermined. The ends were cut back, 9 bases at V and 1 base at J, with 19 bases in the middle. The CDR3 is 15 amino acids. Germline CDR1 SGHNT, CDR2 YYREEE (reference sequence). CDR3 DNA: TGTGCCATCACCCTCCAGGCGGGCTATAACTATGGCTACACCTTC. Translation: CAITLQAGYNYGYTF.

The chain uses TRBV20-1 and TRBJ2-3; D call uncertain. The V gene lost 2 bases and the J gene lost 6 bases, with 6 bases spanning the gap. The CDR3 runs 11 residues. Germline CDR1 is DFQATT and CDR2 is SNEGSKA (reference sequence). The CDR3 loop reads CSARLSDTQYF. The CDR3 DNA is TGCAGTGCTAGACTGTCCGATACGCAGTATTTT.

The chain recombines TRBV28 with TRBJ2-1, with D perhaps TRBD1 (6 bases). CDR1 is MDHEN, CDR2 SYDVKM, per germline. This CDR3 is 16 amino acids long. Trimming cost V 3 bases and J 0 bases, with 12 bases left between them. The CDR3 spells CASSFATGRSYNEQFF. The CDR3 bases are TGTGCCAGCAGTTTTGCGACAGGTCGCTCCTACAATGAGCAGTTCTTC.

This clone was observed a single time. The chain carries TRBV6-1 and TRBJ2-7, with D uncertain. The V end lost 1 base, the J end lost 6 bases, and 10 bases lay between the germline ends. The CDR3 length is 13 residues. The germline gives CDR1 MNHNS, CDR2 SASEGT. This CDR3 reads CASSEVARSEQYF. The CDR3, as DNA: TGTGCCAGCAGTGAAGTAGCCCGGTCCGAGCAGTACTTC.

This chain connects TRBV18 to TRBJ1-1; 10 nucleotides align to TRBD1. The length of the CDR3 is 15 residues. V was pared by 3 bases and J by 0 bases, with 1 base of the junction left unmatched. Germline CDR1 KGHSH, CDR2 LQKENI. CDR3: CASSPGQGLNTEAFF. CDR3 bases: TGTGCCAGCTCACCGGGACAGGGGTTGAACACTGAAGCTTTCTTT.

The chain links TRBV7-9 to TRBJ2-7; 8 bases align to TRBD1. Germline CDR1 SEHNR, CDR2 FQNEAQ (reference sequence). V was clipped by 6 bases and J by 2 bases; unmatched bases: 6. This CDR3 region has 14 residues. The CDR3 region has the DNA TGTGCCAGCAGGTCGGGGACAGGAACCTACGAGCAGTACTTC. Amino acids: CASRSGTGTYEQYF.

The J gene is TRBJ2-2, the V gene TRBV6-5; possibly TRBD1 for D (6 bases). The V and J ends lost 7 bases and 3 bases respectively, with 15 bases between them. CDR1 MNHEY and CDR2 SVGAGI come from the germline V gene. The CDR3 extends over 15 amino acids. The CDR3 loop is CASTPRTAYTGELFF. Written as DNA, the CDR3 is TGTGCCAGCACCCCCAGGACAGCTTACACCGGGGAGCTGTTTTTT.

The J gene is TRBJ1-5, the V gene TRBV3-1 (or the pseudogene TRBV3-2); tentative D call: TRBD1 (5 bases). Germline assignment: CDR1 LGHDT and CDR2 YNNKEL (reference sequence). This CDR3 has 13 amino acids. V shed 1 base and J shed 4 bases, with 5 bases lying between them. CDR3 DNA sequence: TGTGCCAGCAGCCAAGCAGGGAATCAGCCCCAGCATTTT. It translates to CASSQAGNQPQHF.

The genes are TRBV18 and TRBJ1-1, with TRBD1 as a possible D gene (5 bases). CDR1 and CDR2 (germline): KGHSH, LQKENI. V was pared by 2 bases and J by 0 bases, with 10 bases between. The CDR3 consists of 15 residues. For the CDR3, the DNA is TGTGCCAGCTCACCAAGGACAAATATGAACACTGAAGCTTTCTTT. The encoded protein is CASSPRTNMNTEAFF. The whole variable domain, filled in from reference TRBV18 and TRBJ1-1, reads NAGVMQNPRHLVRRRGQEARLRCSPMKGHSHVYWYRQLPEEGLKFMVYLQKENIIDESGMPKERFSAEFPKEGPSILRIQQVVRGDSAAYFCASSPRTNMNTEAFFGQGTRLTVV.

CDR3 region: CASSTRQGSNQPQHF. CDR3 in DNA: TGTGCCAGCTCAACAAGACAGGGGTCCAATCAGCCCCAGCATTTT. The chain joins TRBV18 to TRBJ1-5, with 8 bases aligning to TRBD1. CDR1 is KGHSH, CDR2 LQKENI, per germline. V dropped 5 bases and J dropped 3; count of bases not matched to a gene: 6. The CDR3 has 15 amino acids.

The chain has TRBV5-1 and TRBJ2-4; 8 nucleotides line up with TRBD1. The germline V gene has CDR1 SGHRS and CDR2 YFSETQ. The CDR3 consists of 14 residues. V lost 4 bases and J lost 6; bases outside the gene matches: 6. The CDR3 nucleotides are TGCGCCAGCAGCACGTGGACAGGGCGAAACATTCAGTACTTC. Translation gives CASSTWTGRNIQYF.

V usage is TRBV28 and J usage is TRBJ2-5; D is unresolved. Trimming removed 1 base from V and 4 bases from J, with 7 bases in between. The CDR3 is 13 residues long. Per the germline V gene, CDR1 is MDHEN and CDR2 is SYDVKM. This chain's CDR3 is CASSLSSGETQYF. Here the CDR3 DNA reads TGTGCCAGCAGTTTATCTAGTGGAGAGACCCAGTACTTC.

The V and J genes are TRBV6-4 and TRBJ2-1; 10 nucleotides align to TRBD2. Trimming removed 6 bases from V and 8 bases from J; junction bases left unmatched: 19. Germline assignment: CDR1 MRHNA and CDR2 SNTAGT. The CDR3 covers 18 residues. In DNA form, the CDR3 reads TGTGCCAGCAGAAACGGGACTAGCGCTCGCCCCCGTTGGGATGAGCAGTTCTTC. It translates to CASRNGTSARPRWDEQFF.

This clone has just one count. The chain joins TRBV2 to TRBJ1-2; D unclear. Germline V gives CDR1 SNHLY, CDR2 FYNNEI. There are 12 residues in the CDR3. Trimming shortened V by 4 bases and J by 8 bases, and 11 bases separated the two germline ends. CDR3 in amino acids: CASSARASGYTF. For the CDR3, the DNA is TGTGCCAGCAGTGCCCGAGCCTCCGGCTACACCTTC.

The chain has TRBV6-2 or TRBV6-3 and TRBJ1-1; the D is unclear. The V end lost 0 bases, the J end lost 1 base, and 21 bases lay between the germline ends. This CDR3 is built from 19 residues. Germline V lookup: CDR1 MNHEY, CDR2 SVGEGT. The CDR3 DNA reads as TGTGCCAGCAGTTACTCGATCCCCCTAAGACTGGTTGAGAACACTGAAGCTTTCTTT. Its protein is CASSYSIPLRLVENTEAFF.

The V and J genes are TRBV27 and TRBJ2-5; tentatively, D is TRBD2 (5 bases). V was trimmed by 2 bases and J by 4 bases, leaving 11 bases between them. Germline assignment: CDR1 MNHEY and CDR2 SMNVEV (reference sequence). The CDR3 runs to 14 residues. The CDR3 is CASSLTSRSETQYF. The CDR3 DNA follows: TGTGCCAGCAGTTTAACTAGTAGGTCAGAGACCCAGTACTTC.

The chain is built from TRBV3-1 (or the pseudogene TRBV3-2) and TRBJ1-2; the D gene is possibly TRBD1 (6 bases). This CDR3 comprises 14 residues. V dropped 1 base and J dropped 7 bases, with 13 bases sitting between them. CDR1 is LGHDT, CDR2 YNNKEL, per germline (reference sequence). CDR3 nucleotide sequence: TGTGCCAGCAGCCAAGTGACAGGTTCTCTTGGCTACACCTTC. This codes for CASSQVTGSLGYTF.